Listed below are T cell receptor beta chains from one sample, sequenced in a study of breast tumors, draining lymph nodes, adjacent tissues. TCRdb analysed the multiplex PCR reads with MiXCR anew, one entry per CDR3 protein. Of about 89,000 distinct CDR3 sequences listed, approximately 28% are singletons. Specimen: axillary lymph node tissue. These TCRs come from a female donor with breast cancer. Some clones in this sample may be carry-over from other donors' samples. Both conserved end residues are part of each CDR3. D genes are given only for firm matches. Clone size is given for some rows only: seen once, a few or many times, or a class if the clone is expanded.

J gene	clone size	V gene	D gene	CDR3 protein	CDR3 DNA
TRBJ2-1	-	TRBV20-1	TRBD2	CSARDLRTSGISHASYEQFF	TGCAGTGCTAGAGATCTGAGGACTAGCGGGATTTCCCACGCTAGCTATGAGCAGTTCTTC
TRBJ1-6	many	TRBV9	-	CASTQGSANNSPLHF	TGTGCCAGCACCCAAGGGAGTGCGAATAATTCACCCCTCCACTTT
TRBJ2-7	once	TRBV29-1	-	CSVGDSTYEQYF	TGCAGCGTCGGAGACAGTACCTACGAGCAGTACTTC
TRBJ2-1	few	TRBV12-3/TRBV12-4	-	CASTENSYNEQFF	TGTGCCTCCACAGAGAACTCCTACAATGAGCAGTTCTTC
TRBJ2-3	many	TRBV5-5	TRBD1	CASSLYQGAGTDTQYF	TGTGCCAGCAGCTTGTATCAGGGGGCAGGAACAGATACGCAGTATTTT
TRBJ2-5	many	TRBV3-1	-	CASSQETQYF	TGTGCCAGCAGCCAAGAGACCCAGTACTTC
TRBJ2-1	many	TRBV3-1	TRBD2	CASVSAGDNEQFF	TGTGCCAGCGTCTCTGCGGGGGACAATGAGCAGTTCTTC
TRBJ1-2	-	TRBV4-2	-	CASSQAKGHSIYGYTF	TGTGCCAGCAGCCAGGCTAAGGGACACTCAATTTATGGCTACACCTTC
TRBJ1-1	-	TRBV7-2	TRBD1	CASSLQGGTGGEAFF	TGTGCCAGCAGCTTACAGGGGGGGACAGGGGGCGAAGCTTTCTTT
TRBJ2-7	many	TRBV5-4	-	CASSFGSGEQYF	TGTGCCAGCAGCTTTGGCAGCGGCGAGCAGTACTTC
TRBJ2-1	many	TRBV6-1	-	CASSSGVSEMNEQFF	TGTGCCAGCAGTTCGGGAGTCAGTGAGATGAATGAGCAGTTCTTC
TRBJ1-6	once	TRBV5-1	-	CASSTHNSPLHF	TGCGCCAGCAGCACCCATAATTCACCCCTCCACTTT
TRBJ1-2	many	TRBV6-2/TRBV6-3	TRBD1	CASSTNTGEDGYTF	TGTGCCAGCAGTACCAACACAGGGGAGGATGGCTACACCTTC
TRBJ1-3	-	TRBV19	TRBD1	CASSPDRGRNTIYF	TGTGCCAGTAGTCCCGACAGGGGCAGAAACACCATATATTTT
TRBJ2-7	many	TRBV19	-	CASSSTGTTYEQYF	TGTGCCAGTAGTAGTACGGGAACGACCTACGAGCAGTACTTC
TRBJ2-5	-	TRBV20-1	-	CSALDSADKETQYF	TGCAGTGCTCTGGACAGCGCTGATAAAGAGACCCAGTACTTC
TRBJ2-5	once	TRBV4-1	-	CASSQESSGKETQYF	TGCGCCAGCAGCCAAGAGAGTTCGGGGAAAGAGACCCAGTACTTT
TRBJ2-6	many	TRBV20-1	TRBD1	CSAIDDRVSGANVLTF	TGCAGTGCTATAGATGACAGGGTCTCTGGGGCCAACGTCCTGACTTTC
TRBJ2-1	many	TRBV6-1	-	CASSDEQFF	TGTGCCAGCAGTGATGAGCAGTTCTTC
TRBJ2-7	few	TRBV7-2	-	CASSLALRRDEQYF	TGTGCCAGCAGCTTAGCTTTGAGGCGAGACGAGCAGTACTTC
TRBJ1-5	-	TRBV5-1	-	CASSFYICSARHRGGNQPQHF	-
TRBJ1-2	many	TRBV18	TRBD1	CASSPGTGGAYGYTF	TGTGCCAGCTCACCCGGGACAGGGGGCGCCTATGGCTACACCTTC
TRBJ1-3	-	TRBV6-6	-	CPSRGGGEGNTVYF	TGTCCCAGCAGGGGCGGGGGGGAAGGAAACACCGTATATTTT
TRBJ2-3	many	TRBV7-6	-	CASSSGGGSTDTQYF	TGTGCCAGCAGCTCAGGGGGAGGGAGCACAGATACGCAGTATTTT
TRBJ2-1	many	TRBV12-3/TRBV12-4	TRBD1	CASSSSFPGQGSYNEQFF	TGTGCCAGCAGTTCTTCCTTTCCGGGACAGGGGTCCTACAATGAGCAGTTCTTC
TRBJ2-1	many	TRBV24-1	-	CATSDDSRDANEQFF	TGTGCCACCAGTGACGACTCCCGGGACGCCAATGAGCAGTTCTTC
TRBJ2-5	few	TRBV5-4	-	CASSSPLPTGETQYF	TGTGCCAGCAGCTCCCCATTGCCTACGGGTGAGACCCAGTACTTC
TRBJ2-1	many	TRBV20-1	TRBD1	CSARTGTGGYDEQFF	TGCAGTGCTAGGACCGGGACAGGGGGCTACGATGAGCAGTTCTTC
TRBJ2-5	-	TRBV2	-	CASTSRRGQSRTQYF	TGTGCCAGCACCTCGCGGCGGGGCCAATCTCGGACCCAGTACTTC
TRBJ2-3	many	TRBV7-6	-	CASSLVADTQYF	TGTGCCAGCAGCCTGGTAGCAGATACGCAGTATTTT
TRBJ1-4	many	TRBV7-9	TRBD1	CASSYRTGPLRPTNEKLFF	TGTGCCAGCAGCTATCGGACAGGACCACTCCGCCCAACTAATGAAAAACTGTTTTTT
TRBJ1-2	many	TRBV27	TRBD1	CASSTTGTGGGGYTF	TGTGCCAGCAGTACTACCGGGACAGGGGGCGGTGGCTACACCTTC
TRBJ1-2	-	TRBV20-1	-	CSAAGLAGNYGYTF	TGCAGTGCTGCGGGACTAGCGGGAAACTATGGCTACACCTTC
TRBJ2-2	many	TRBV5-4	-	CASSFAHATGELFF	TGTGCCAGCAGCTTCGCACACGCCACCGGGGAGCTGTTTTTT
TRBJ1-1	-	TRBV19	TRBD1	CASSRQGQMNTEAFF	TGTGCCAGTAGCCGACAGGGGCAAATGAACACTGAAGCTTTCTTT
TRBJ2-1	many	TRBV3-1	-	CASSQGSSPEQFF	TGTGCCAGCAGCCAAGGCTCCAGTCCTGAGCAGTTCTTC
TRBJ1-6	many	TRBV4-3	-	CASSQEPGSPLHF	TGCGCCAGCAGCCAAGAGCCGGGAAGCCCCCTCCACTTT
TRBJ2-6	many	TRBV12-3/TRBV12-4	TRBD1	CASSSGQGAGANVLTF	TGTGCCAGCAGTTCGGGACAGGGGGCTGGGGCCAACGTCCTGACTTTC
TRBJ1-2	-	TRBV7-9	-	CASSLWRGRGYTF	TGTGCCAGCAGCTTATGGAGGGGACGAGGCTACACCTTC
TRBJ2-7	-	TRBV5-4	-	CASSLRDTGYEQYF	TGTGCCAGCAGCTTGAGGGACACGGGCTACGAGCAGTACTTC
TRBJ2-7	many	TRBV11-1	-	CASSLRTSPYEQYF	TGTGCCAGCAGCTTACGAACTAGCCCCTACGAGCAGTACTTC
TRBJ1-1	-	TRBV5-4	-	CASSPGNQVGAEAFF	TGTGCCAGCAGCCCCGGCAATCAAGTGGGCGCTGAAGCTTTCTTT
TRBJ2-6	many	TRBV30	-	CARSSGANVLTF	TGTGCAAGAAGCTCTGGGGCCAACGTCCTGACTTTC
TRBJ2-1	many	TRBV13	TRBD1	CASSLIRQGIHEQFF	TGTGCCAGCAGCTTGATCCGACAGGGAATTCATGAGCAGTTCTTC
TRBJ2-1	many	TRBV3-1	-	CASSLTGNNEQFF	TGTGCCAGCAGCCTGACAGGCAACAATGAGCAGTTCTTC
TRBJ2-2	many	TRBV11-3	-	CASSSTGELFF	TGTGCCAGCAGCTCTACCGGGGAGCTGTTTTTT
TRBJ2-1	-	TRBV20-1	TRBD2	CSALLAGDSYQFF	TGCAGTGCTCTTCTAGCGGGAGATTCTTATCAGTTCTTC
TRBJ2-7	many	TRBV24-1	-	CATSDSGSSYEQYF	TGTGCCACCAGTGATTCTGGGTCGTCCTACGAGCAGTACTTC
TRBJ2-2	many	TRBV18	TRBD1	CASSLGTGSIGELFF	TGTGCCAGCTCACTGGGGACAGGGTCGATCGGGGAGCTGTTTTTT
TRBJ2-1	many	TRBV30	-	CAWSRLGLVSNEQFF	TGTGCCTGGAGCCGCCTCGGGCTAGTATCCAATGAGCAGTTCTTC
TRBJ2-3	-	TRBV20-1	-	CSARRDSTDTQYF	TGCAGTGCTAGGCGGGACAGCACAGATACGCAGTATTTT
TRBJ1-2	few	TRBV20-1	TRBD1	CSARKTGGFYGYTF	TGCAGTGCTAGAAAGACAGGGGGCTTCTATGGCTACACCTTC
TRBJ2-4	few	TRBV12-3/TRBV12-4	-	CASSFSGRARVQYF	TGTGCCAGCAGTTTCTCTGGCAGGGCTCGAGTCCAGTACTTC
TRBJ1-6	-	TRBV9	-	CASSVVGGHYNSPLHF	TGTGCCAGCAGCGTAGTTGGGGGACACTATAATTCACCCCTCCACTTT